These 26 T cell receptor beta chains share one sample of origin, sequenced in a study of cytomegalovirus exposure and HLA in healthy donors. Assay used: immunoSEQ multiplex PCR; TCRdb lists only in-frame clones, some missing. The repertoire holds about 54,000 clones, with about 92% as singletons. Sequencing input: PBMCs. Source of these receptors: a woman aged 18-29 years in good health and CMV-seropositive.

The rearrangement joins TRBV6-5 to TRBJ1-6; no clear D gene. The V gene's germline CDR1 is MNHEY and CDR2 SVGAGI. This CDR3 has 12 residues. The V and J ends lost 4 bases and 7 bases respectively, with 5 bases between them. CDR3 DNA sequence: TGTGCCAGCAGTTTAGTAAATTCACCCCTCCACTTT. Protein: CASSLVNSPLHF.

The V gene is TRBV5-4, the J gene TRBJ1-2; TRBD1 is a possible D gene (6 bases). The germline V gene encodes CDR1 SGHNT and CDR2 YYREEE (reference sequence). The length of the CDR3 is 14 residues. The ends were cut back, 4 bases at V and 2 bases at J, with 12 bases in the middle. CDR3 nucleotides: TGTGCCAGCAGCGTACCCGGGACAAACTATGGCTACACCTTC. Translated, it gives CASSVPGTNYGYTF. The variable domain in full, with the rest retrieved from reference TRBV5-4 and TRBJ1-2, is ETGVTQSPTHLIKTRGQQVTLRCSSQSGHNTVSWYQQALGQGPQFIFQYYREEENGRGNFPPRFSGLQFPNYSSELNVNALELDDSALYLCASSVPGTNYGYTFGSGTRLTVV.

The rearrangement joins TRBV2 to TRBJ1-5; 9 nucleotides align to TRBD1. The CDR3 is 14 residues long. The germline V gene has CDR1 SNHLY and CDR2 FYNNEI. Trimming at V came to 6 bases and at J to 8 bases, leaving 8 bases not matched to a gene. The CDR3 loop is CASSPGQGWKPQHF. The CDR3 DNA follows: TGTGCCAGCAGCCCCGGACAGGGGTGGAAGCCCCAGCATTTT.

The V and J genes are TRBV2 and TRBJ1-5; 10 bases match TRBD1. The CDR3 length is 14 residues. Germline V gene lookup returns CDR1 SNHLY and CDR2 FYNNEI. Losses at the gene ends were 6 bases for V and 5 bases for J; bases not matched to a gene: 4. The CDR3 bases are TGTGCCAGCAGGCCGGGACAGGGGTATCAGCCCCAGCATTTT. As protein: CASRPGQGYQPQHF.

The chain combines TRBV5-4 with TRBJ2-2, with 8 bases matching TRBD1. The J segment lost 4 bases and the V segment lost 0 bases, leaving 2 bases of the junction unmatched. The CDR3 loop spans 15 amino acids. Per germline, CDR1 SGHNT and CDR2 YYREEE (reference sequence). CDR3 in DNA: TGTGCCAGCAGCTTGGGACAGGGGATCACCGGGGAGCTGTTTTTT. Its protein is CASSLGQGITGELFF.

The V call is TRBV30, the J call TRBJ2-1, with 10 bases aligning to TRBD1. Germline values: CDR1 GTSNPN, CDR2 SVGIG (reference sequence). The junction had 7 bases not matched to a gene; V was cut back by 6 bases and J by 8 bases. This CDR3 is built from 13 residues. The CDR3 sequence: CACLGQGGDEQFF. The CDR3 nucleotides are TGTGCCTGCCTAGGACAGGGGGGTGATGAGCAGTTCTTC.

The chain couples TRBV7-6 to TRBJ2-5; TRBD1 is a possible D gene (6 bases). Germline V gene sequence: CDR1 SGHVS, CDR2 FNYEAQ. The CDR3 has 13 amino acids. Trimming left V 6 bases short and J 3 bases short, with 11 bases between. In DNA, the CDR3 is TGTGCCAGCAGTTTCGGACAGAAAGAGACCCAGTACTTC. Its protein is CASSFGQKETQYF.

The CDR3 DNA sequence: TGCGCCAGCAGCTTCGGAGGGCCAGACTTGGGGTATGGCTACACCTTC. It encodes CASSFGGPDLGYGYTF. The chain is built from TRBV5-1 and TRBJ1-2; the D is unclear. The length of the CDR3 is 16 residues. Trimming took 2 bases from V and 5 from J, leaving 19 bases between them. Per the germline V gene, CDR1 is SGHRS and CDR2 is YFSETQ.

This sequence joins TRBV6-5 and TRBJ2-5, with D possibly matching TRBD2 (6 bases). The CDR3 totals 13 residues. Between the trimmed V and J ends, which lost 6 bases and 5 bases, there was a span of 13 bases. The germline gives CDR1 MNHEY, CDR2 SVGAGI. Written as DNA, the CDR3 is TGTGCCAGCAGGCCGGGGGTTTCGGAGACCCAGTACTTC. Protein: CASRPGVSETQYF.

This rearrangement joins TRBV7-3 to TRBJ2-5, with 8 bases identical to TRBD1. V was pared by 5 bases and J by 2 bases, with 4 bases of the junction left unmatched. Germline assignment: CDR1 SGHTA and CDR2 FQGTGA. The CDR3 is 14 residues long. The CDR3 loop is CASSRTGGQETQYF. As DNA, the CDR3 is TGTGCCAGCAGCCGCACAGGGGGGCAAGAGACCCAGTACTTC.

This chain connects TRBV19 to TRBJ2-5; 13 bases are a match to TRBD2. Germline CDR1 reads LNHDA; CDR2 reads SQIVND (reference sequence). The CDR3 consists of 16 residues. V was pared by 4 bases and J by 0 bases, with 2 bases of the junction left unmatched. CDR3 protein: CASSTGTSGDQETQYF. The CDR3 nucleotides are TGTGCCAGTAGTACGGGGACTAGCGGGGACCAAGAGACCCAGTACTTC.

The chain couples TRBV5-1 to TRBJ2-3, with D possibly matching TRBD2 (5 bases). This CDR3 comprises 12 residues. V lost 4 bases and J lost 8, with 11 bases in between. Germline CDR1 SGHRS, CDR2 YFSETQ. CDR3 residues: CASSQARGTQYF. CDR3 DNA: TGCGCCAGCAGCCAGGCCCGGGGTACGCAGTATTTT.

About this clone itself: One end of the junction varies from germline; a read error may be responsible. V is TRBV7-7 and J is TRBJ2-2; TRBD2 aligns across 10 bases. This CDR3 comprises 15 residues. Looked up from germline, CDR1 is SSHAT and CDR2 is FNYEAQ (reference sequence). The CDR3 DNA reads TGTGCTAGCAGCCCCGGGACTAGCGTATCCGGGGAGCTGTTTTTT. Its protein product is CASSPGTSVSGELFF. Filled out from reference TRBV7-7 and TRBJ2-2, the complete variable domain reads GAGVSQSPRYKVTKRGQDVTLRCDPISSHATLYWYQQALGQGPEFLTYFNYEAQPDKSGLPSDRFSAERPEGSISTLTIQRTEQRDSAMYRCASSPGTSVSGELFFGEGSRLTVL.

This clone appeared a few times. This chain connects TRBV6-1 to TRBJ2-5, with a tentative D call TRBD1 (5 bases). The germline V gene has CDR1 MNHNS and CDR2 SASEGT. The CDR3 length is 14 residues. Trimming pared 6 bases from V and 4 bases from J, leaving 15 bases between. The CDR3 DNA is TGTGCCAGCAGAGTTACAGGTAGTCCAGAGACCCAGTACTTC. It encodes CASRVTGSPETQYF.

CDR3 DNA sequence: TGTGCCAGCTCACTATCCCCGGGACAGGGGGCTGGGGCCAACGTCCTGACTTTC. This codes for CASSLSPGQGAGANVLTF. V usage is TRBV18 and J usage is TRBJ2-6, with 11 bases lining up with TRBD1. V shed 4 bases, J shed 2 bases, and the junction held 7 bases outside the gene matches. The CDR3 totals 18 residues. CDR1 KGHSH and CDR2 LQKENI come from the germline V gene.

The chain joins TRBV5-1 to TRBJ2-5; 7 bases line up with TRBD2. The CDR3 has 16 residues. CDR1 is SGHRS, CDR2 YFSETQ, per germline. With V trimmed by 0 bases and J by 2 bases, 7 bases remained unmatched. CDR3 residues: CASSLVLTSSQETQYF. For the CDR3, the DNA is TGCGCCAGCAGCTTGGTTCTGACTAGCTCACAAGAGACCCAGTACTTC.

V and J are TRBV12-2 and TRBJ2-7; the table's TRBD1 call for D was not verified on the DNA. TRBV12-2 is a recognized pseudogene. This CDR3 contains 14 residues. The CDR3 sequence: CASRHRDRGYEQYF. DNA of the CDR3: TGTGCAAGTCGCCACCGGGACAGGGGCTACGAGCAGTACTTC.

The rearrangement uses TRBV28 and TRBJ1-5; TRBD1 aligns across 7 bases. This CDR3 is 18 amino acids long. V dropped 5 bases and J dropped 2; count of bases not matched to a gene: 15. Germline loops: CDR1 MDHEN, CDR2 SYDVKM. The DNA of the CDR3 is TGTGCCAGCAGTAAGATTTTTCCCCTAACAGGGGGCAATCAGCCCCAGCATTTT. This encodes CASSKIFPLTGGNQPQHF.

This sequence joins TRBV6-1 and TRBJ1-2; D is unresolved. Trimming removed 1 base at V and 7 bases at J, with 13 bases between. Germline V gene sequence: CDR1 MNHNS, CDR2 SASEGT. This CDR3 is 14 amino acids long. The CDR3 is CASSEGNGSGGYTF. The DNA of the CDR3 is TGTGCCAGCAGTGAAGGGAACGGGTCCGGTGGCTACACCTTC.

There are a few counts of this clone. The J gene is TRBJ2-3, the V gene TRBV5-1; perhaps TRBD2 as D (5 bases). Between the trimmed V and J ends, which lost 3 bases and 5 bases, there was a span of 19 bases. CDR1 and CDR2 (germline): SGHRS, YFSETQ. The CDR3 is 16 amino acids. The CDR3, as DNA: TGCGCCAGCAGCTCGGGTGCGAGGGCTCGAGGAGATACGCAGTATTTT. Its protein is CASSSGARARGDTQYF.

This clone came up a few times. The chain employs TRBV5-1 and TRBJ1-6, with 8 nucleotides matching TRBD1. V trimming: 3 bases; J trimming: 9 bases; junction bases outside the gene matches: 2. This CDR3 has 13 amino acids. The germline gives CDR1 SGHRS, CDR2 YFSETQ. The CDR3 is CASSYGQGSPLHF. In DNA, the CDR3 is TGCGCCAGCAGCTACGGACAGGGTTCACCCCTCCACTTT.

The chain couples TRBV29-1 to TRBJ2-1, with TRBD1 matching 8 bases. Trimming removed 7 bases from V and 6 bases from J; junction bases left unmatched: 8. Per the germline V gene, CDR1 is SQVTM and CDR2 is ANQGSEA. This CDR3 comprises 13 residues. CDR3 DNA sequence: TGCAGCGCCGGGACAGGTCCTAGCAATGAGCAGTTCTTC. This codes for CSAGTGPSNEQFF.

CDR3 DNA sequence: TGCGCCAGCAGCTTTGGTAGCTTGGCTGGTGGCGAGCAGTACTTC. Protein product: CASSFGSLAGGEQYF. The chain joins TRBV5-1 to TRBJ2-7; D uncertain. V was shortened by 2 bases and J by 6 bases, with 18 bases between the two germline ends. The CDR3 totals 15 residues. Germline CDR1 and CDR2: SGHRS and YFSETQ.

CDR3 region: CASTPRGTALIQHF. The CDR3 nucleotides read TGTGCCAGCACCCCCCGCGGGACCGCGTTGATCCAGCATTTT. This sequence joins TRBV6-5 and TRBJ1-5, with D possibly TRBD1 on 5 matching bases. CDR1 and CDR2 from the germline V gene are MNHEY and SVGAGI. The CDR3 sequence is 14 residues long. V lost 7 bases, J lost 12 bases, and 22 bases lay in between.

V gene TRBV7-3 combines with J gene TRBJ2-7; the match to TRBD1 covers 7 bases. The CDR3 has 17 amino acids. Unmatched junction bases numbered 17, after V lost 5 bases and J lost 4 bases. The germline gives CDR1 SGHTA, CDR2 FQGTGA. CDR3 in DNA: TGTGCCAGCAGCCTGGAAGGACAGACAGGGAATGTTTACGAGCAGTACTTC. This translates into CASSLEGQTGNVYEQYF. The whole variable domain, filled in from reference TRBV7-3 and TRBJ2-7, reads GAGVSQTPSNKVTEKGKYVELRCDPISGHTALYWYRQSLGQGPEFLIYFQGTGAADDSGLPNDRFFAVRPEGSVSTLKIQRTERGDSAVYLCASSLEGQTGNVYEQYFGPGTRLTVT.

This clone has a single count. The rearrangement links TRBV28 to TRBJ1-4, with 9 bases matching TRBD1. Germline V gene lookup returns CDR1 MDHEN and CDR2 SYDVKM. The CDR3 length is 15 residues. V lost 4 bases and J lost 6; bases outside the gene matches: 6. CDR3 sequence (DNA): TGTGCCAGCAGTTATGGGGACAGGGCGTATGAAAAACTGTTTTTT. It encodes CASSYGDRAYEKLFF.